This T cell receptor beta chain emerged from a study of blood T cell repertoires in COVID-19. Per the study methods: The authors estimated nucleated cell counts from reference gene primer amplification. The protocol was immunoSEQ multiplex PCR, while the TCRdb copy is restricted to in-frame clones and leaves out a portion. V and J calls and clone size are given by that table; D and trimming were obtained from the DNA. This sample has around 93,000 clones, with about nine tenths found just once. The CDR3 contains 11 residues. V lost 0 bases, J lost 6 bases, and 5 bases lay in between. CDR1 DFQATT and CDR2 SNEGSKA come from the germline V gene (reference sequence).

The chain has TRBV20-1 and TRBJ1-1; D is uncertain. The sequenced sample was peripheral blood. The TCR comes from a man aged 18-30 years with COVID-19, enrolled during active disease. CDR3 coding DNA: TGCAGTGCTAGAGAGGCCCCTGAAGCTTTCTTT. Its protein product is CSAREAPEAFF.